The 8 T cell receptor beta chains given below trace back to one sample, sequenced in a study of tumor and adjacent non-tumor tissue in lung cancer. RNA was extracted from bulk tissue without any cell sorting. This non-tumor lung sample came from over 3 cm beyond the tumor edge. Three rounds of nested PCR, following a modified ARM-PCR protocol, produced the TCRbeta library. Each CDR3 protein is one row after TCRdb ran MiXCR on the multiplex PCR reads. This table holds approximately 100,000 distinct CDR3 sequences, about 61% found once. Sequences were obtained from distant non-tumor lung tissue. The origin of the receptors is a man between 60 and 75 years old with non-small cell lung cancer.

Points on this clonotype: This may arise from a read error, as a much more abundant clone is one base away. CDR3 DNA: TGTGCCAGCAATCCACGGGGGGCAGGGGTTGGTTCACCCCTCCACTTT. Residues: CASNPRGAGVGSPLHF. The rearrangement links TRBV12-3 or TRBV12-4 to TRBJ1-6, with TRBD1 as a possible D gene (6 bases). CDR3 length: 16 amino acids. Deletions cut 7 bases from V and 9 bases from J, with 22 bases between.

This clonotype appeared many times. V usage is TRBV6-2 or TRBV6-3 and J usage is TRBJ2-1; TRBD2 aligns across 10 bases. Looked up from germline, CDR1 is MNHEY and CDR2 is SVGEGT. The CDR3 spans 17 residues. With 3 bases clipped from V and 0 bases from J, the junction kept 5 bases outside the gene matches. The CDR3 protein is CASSYTSGKSSYNEQFF. The CDR3 bases are TGTGCCAGCAGTTATACTAGCGGGAAGAGCTCCTACAATGAGCAGTTCTTC.

Only one count was recorded for this clonotype. Lacking the conserved final phenylalanine or tryptophan, this CDR3 likely reflects a read error. V gene TRBV4-3 combines with J gene TRBJ2-2; no firm D call. Trimming stripped 0 bases from V and 10 bases from J, with 15 bases between. Germline values: CDR1 LGHNA, CDR2 YSLEER. The CDR3 runs to 15 residues. The DNA for the CDR3 is TGCGCCAGCAGCCAAGATCTGAGATCCCCCCCGGAGCTGTTTTAT. Protein product: CASSQDLRSPPELFY.

This clonotype was counted many times. This chain connects TRBV12-3 or TRBV12-4 to TRBJ2-5, with TRBD1 matching 12 bases. The CDR3 runs 14 residues. Losses at the gene ends were 7 bases for V and 2 bases for J; bases not matched to a gene: 2. The CDR3 sequence: CASKGQGAQETQYF. The CDR3 DNA reads TGTGCCAGCAAGGGACAGGGGGCACAAGAGACCCAGTACTTC.

Worth noting for this clonotype: One end of the junction does not line up with germline, which may come from a read error. This chain links TRBV11-2 with TRBJ2-5; 10 bases are a match to TRBD2. Per germline, CDR1 SGHAT and CDR2 FQNNGV. The CDR3 is 16 amino acids. This chain's CDR3 is CASSSRTSGVGETQYF. The CDR3 coding sequence is TGTGCCAGTAGCTCCCGTACTAGCGGGGTCGGGGAGACCCAGTACTTC.

This clonotype occurred many times. This sequence joins TRBV11-2 and TRBJ2-3, with D possibly matching TRBD2 (6 bases). The CDR3 has 16 residues. Germline V lookup: CDR1 SGHAT, CDR2 FQNNGV. Trimming removed 5 bases at V and 4 bases at J, with 19 bases between. The CDR3 sequence: CASSAIRKEGPDTQYF. DNA for the CDR3: TGTGCCAGCAGCGCAATTAGGAAGGAGGGCCCAGATACGCAGTATTTT.

Regarding this clonotype: The junction and the germline gene differ at one end; a read error may be behind it. The V call is TRBV11-2, the J call TRBJ2-2, with D perhaps matching TRBD2 (5 bases). CDR1 SGHAT and CDR2 FQNNGV come from the germline V gene. The CDR3 extends over 17 amino acids. Here the CDR3 DNA reads TGTGCCAGTAGCTTAGGTTCGAGGTATCGGAGCACCGGGGAGCTGTCTTTT. Amino acid sequence: CASSLGSRYRSTGELSF.

Concerning this clonotype itself: A junction boundary mismatches the germline segment, possibly from a read error. The gene calls are TRBV4-3 and TRBJ2-1; D is unclear. The CDR3 is 18 amino acids. The germline CDR1 and CDR2 sequences are LGHNA and YSLEER. The CDR3 coding sequence is TGCACCAGCAGCCAAGATTTGGCGGTCGGCAACTCCTACAATGAGCAGTTCTTC. As protein: CTSSQDLAVGNSYNEQFF.